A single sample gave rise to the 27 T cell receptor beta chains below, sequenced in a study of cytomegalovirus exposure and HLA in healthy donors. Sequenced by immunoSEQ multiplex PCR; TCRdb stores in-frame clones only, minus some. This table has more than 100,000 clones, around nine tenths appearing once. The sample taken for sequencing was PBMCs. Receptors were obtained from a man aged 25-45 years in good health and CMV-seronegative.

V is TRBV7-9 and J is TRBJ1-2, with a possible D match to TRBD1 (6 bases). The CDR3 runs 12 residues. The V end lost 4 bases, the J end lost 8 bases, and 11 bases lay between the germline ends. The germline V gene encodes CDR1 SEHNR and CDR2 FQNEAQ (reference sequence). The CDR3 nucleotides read TGTGCCAGCAGCTCTACAGGGAACGGCTACACCTTC. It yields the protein CASSSTGNGYTF.

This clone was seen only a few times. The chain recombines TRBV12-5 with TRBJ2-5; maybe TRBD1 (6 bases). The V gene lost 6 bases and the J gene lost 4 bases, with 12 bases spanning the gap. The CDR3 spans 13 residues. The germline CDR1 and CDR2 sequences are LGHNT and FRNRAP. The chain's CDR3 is CASGPGTLETQYF. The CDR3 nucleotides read TGTGCTAGTGGGCCCGGGACATTAGAGACCCAGTACTTC.

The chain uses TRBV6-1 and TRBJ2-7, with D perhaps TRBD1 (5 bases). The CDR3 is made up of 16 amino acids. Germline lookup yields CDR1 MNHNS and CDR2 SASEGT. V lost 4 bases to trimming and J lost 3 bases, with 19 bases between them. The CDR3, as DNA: TGTGCCAGCAGTGTTTGGCAGGGCCTATATGACTACGAGCAGTACTTC. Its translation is CASSVWQGLYDYEQYF.

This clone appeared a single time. CDR3 amino acids: CASSLGEEHEKLFF. As DNA, the CDR3 is TGCGCCAGCAGCTTGGGTGAGGAGCATGAAAAACTGTTTTTT. The chain couples TRBV5-1 to TRBJ1-4; D gene unclear. Germline V CDR1 and CDR2: SGHRS, YFSETQ. V shed 0 bases and J shed 6 bases, with 9 bases lying between them. The CDR3 contains 14 residues.

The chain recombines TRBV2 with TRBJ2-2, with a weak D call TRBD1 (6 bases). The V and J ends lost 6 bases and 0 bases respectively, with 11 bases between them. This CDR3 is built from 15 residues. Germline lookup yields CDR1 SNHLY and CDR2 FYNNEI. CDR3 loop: CASSAGTTNTGELFF. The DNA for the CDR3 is TGTGCCAGCAGCGCCGGGACAACGAACACCGGGGAGCTGTTTTTT. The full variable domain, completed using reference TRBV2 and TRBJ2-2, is EPEVTQTPSHQVTQMGQEVILRCVPISNHLYFYWYRQILGQKVEFLVSFYNNEISEKSEIFDDQFSVERPDGSNFTLKIRSTKLEDSAMYFCASSAGTTNTGELFFGEGSRLTVL.

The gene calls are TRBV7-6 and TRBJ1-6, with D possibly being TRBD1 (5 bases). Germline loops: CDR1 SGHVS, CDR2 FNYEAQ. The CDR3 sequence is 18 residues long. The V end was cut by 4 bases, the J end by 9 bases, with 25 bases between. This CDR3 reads CASSWTSNMDGGSSPLHF. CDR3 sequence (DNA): TGTGCCAGCAGCTGGACGTCGAATATGGACGGGGGTAGTTCACCCCTCCACTTT.

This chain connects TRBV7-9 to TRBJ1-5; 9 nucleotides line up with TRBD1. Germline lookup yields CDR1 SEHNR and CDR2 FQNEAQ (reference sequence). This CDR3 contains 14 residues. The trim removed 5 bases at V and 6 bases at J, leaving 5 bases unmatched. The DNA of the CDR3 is TGTGCCAGCAGCGCTGGGACAGGGATTCAGCCCCAGCATTTT. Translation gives CASSAGTGIQPQHF. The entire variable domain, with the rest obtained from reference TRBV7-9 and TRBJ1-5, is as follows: DTGVSQNPRHKITKRGQNVTFRCDPISEHNRLYWYRQTLGQGPEFLTYFQNEAQLEKSRLLSDRFSAERPKGSFSTLEIQRTEQGDSAMYLCASSAGTGIQPQHFGDGTRLSIL.

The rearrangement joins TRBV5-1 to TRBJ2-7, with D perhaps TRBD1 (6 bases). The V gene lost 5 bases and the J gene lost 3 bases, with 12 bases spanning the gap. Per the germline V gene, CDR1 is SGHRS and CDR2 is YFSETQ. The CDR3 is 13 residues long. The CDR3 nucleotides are TGCGCCAGCAGATGGGACACTCGCTACGAGCAGTACTTC. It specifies CASRWDTRYEQYF.

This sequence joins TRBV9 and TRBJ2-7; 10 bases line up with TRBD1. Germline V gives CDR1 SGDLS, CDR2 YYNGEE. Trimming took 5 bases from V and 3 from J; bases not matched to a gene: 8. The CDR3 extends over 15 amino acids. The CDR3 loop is CASSPSGTGVYEQYF. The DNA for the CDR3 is TGTGCCAGCAGTCCGTCCGGGACAGGGGTCTACGAGCAGTACTTC.

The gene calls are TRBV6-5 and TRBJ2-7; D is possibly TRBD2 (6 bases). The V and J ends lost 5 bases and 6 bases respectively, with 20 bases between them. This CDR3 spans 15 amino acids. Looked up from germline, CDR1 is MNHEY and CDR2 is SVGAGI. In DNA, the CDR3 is TGTGCCAGCAGTGGGCCCGGGACTCGACTCACCGAGCAGTACTTC. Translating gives CASSGPGTRLTEQYF.

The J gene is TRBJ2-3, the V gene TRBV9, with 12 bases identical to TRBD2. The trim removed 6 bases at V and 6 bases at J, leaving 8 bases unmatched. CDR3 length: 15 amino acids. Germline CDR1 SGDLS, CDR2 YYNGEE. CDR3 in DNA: TGTGCCAGCACCCAACTAGCGGGAGGACGGGATACGCAGTATTTT. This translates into CASTQLAGGRDTQYF.

CDR3 coding DNA: TGCAGCGCCCGACAGGGGAAAGAGACCCAGTACTTC. This encodes CSARQGKETQYF. This chain links TRBV29-1 with TRBJ2-5, with 8 bases aligning to TRBD1. Trimming removed 7 bases from V and 3 bases from J; junction bases left unmatched: 4. Looked up from germline, CDR1 is SQVTM and CDR2 is ANQGSEA. This CDR3 is built from 12 residues.

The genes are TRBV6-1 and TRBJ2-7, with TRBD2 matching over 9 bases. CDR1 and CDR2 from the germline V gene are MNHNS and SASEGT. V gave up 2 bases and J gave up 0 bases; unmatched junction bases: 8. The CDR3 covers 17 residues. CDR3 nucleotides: TGTGCCAGCAGTGAAATGGCGGGAGGGGGCTTCTCCTACGAGCAGTACTTC. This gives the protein CASSEMAGGGFSYEQYF.

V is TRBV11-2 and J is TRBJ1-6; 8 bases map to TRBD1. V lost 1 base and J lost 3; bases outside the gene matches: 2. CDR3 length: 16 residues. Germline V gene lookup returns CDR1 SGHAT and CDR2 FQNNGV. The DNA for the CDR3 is TGTGCCAGCAGCTTAGGGGACAGGATCTATAATTCACCCCTCCACTTT. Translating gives CASSLGDRIYNSPLHF.

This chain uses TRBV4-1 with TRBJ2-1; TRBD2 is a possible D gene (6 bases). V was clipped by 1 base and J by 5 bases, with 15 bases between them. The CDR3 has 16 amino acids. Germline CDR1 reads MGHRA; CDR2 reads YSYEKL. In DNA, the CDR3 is TGCGCCAGCAGCCAAGTTCATGGATTAGCGGACAATGAGCAGTTCTTC. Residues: CASSQVHGLADNEQFF.

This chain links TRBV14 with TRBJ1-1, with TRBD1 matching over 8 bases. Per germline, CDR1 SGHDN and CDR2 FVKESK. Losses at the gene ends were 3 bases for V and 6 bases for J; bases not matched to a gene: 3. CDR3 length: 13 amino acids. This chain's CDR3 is CASSQKQGAEAFF. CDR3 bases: TGTGCCAGCAGCCAGAAACAGGGGGCTGAAGCTTTCTTT.

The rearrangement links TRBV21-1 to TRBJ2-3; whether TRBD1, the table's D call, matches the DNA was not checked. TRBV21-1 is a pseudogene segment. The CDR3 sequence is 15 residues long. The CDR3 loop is CASSKGQTNTDTQYF. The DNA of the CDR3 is TGTGCCAGCAGCAAGGGACAGACGAACACAGATACGCAGTATTTT.

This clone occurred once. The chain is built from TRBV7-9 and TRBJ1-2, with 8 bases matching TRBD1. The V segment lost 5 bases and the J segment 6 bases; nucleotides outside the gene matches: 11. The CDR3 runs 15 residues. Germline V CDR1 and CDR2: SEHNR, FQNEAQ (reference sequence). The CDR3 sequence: CASSPGPVQGDGYTF. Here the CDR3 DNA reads TGTGCCAGCAGCCCAGGACCGGTACAGGGGGATGGCTACACCTTC. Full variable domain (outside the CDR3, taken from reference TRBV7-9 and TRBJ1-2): DTGVSQNPRHKITKRGQNVTFRCDPISEHNRLYWYRQTLGQGPEFLTYFQNEAQLEKSRLLSDRFSAERPKGSFSTLEIQRTEQGDSAMYLCASSPGPVQGDGYTFGSGTRLTVV.

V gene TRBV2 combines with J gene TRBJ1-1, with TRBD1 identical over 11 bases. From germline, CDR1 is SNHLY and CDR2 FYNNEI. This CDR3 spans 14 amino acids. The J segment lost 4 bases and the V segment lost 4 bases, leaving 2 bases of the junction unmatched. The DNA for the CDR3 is TGTGCCAGCAGTGGGGGGACAGGGGGCACTGAAGCTTTCTTT. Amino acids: CASSGGTGGTEAFF.

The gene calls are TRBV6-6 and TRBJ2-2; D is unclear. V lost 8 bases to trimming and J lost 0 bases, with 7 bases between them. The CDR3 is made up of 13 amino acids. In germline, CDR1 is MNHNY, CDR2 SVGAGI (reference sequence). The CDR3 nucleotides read TGTGCCAGCGGCCATTCGAACACCGGGGAGCTGTTTTTT. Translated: CASGHSNTGELFF.

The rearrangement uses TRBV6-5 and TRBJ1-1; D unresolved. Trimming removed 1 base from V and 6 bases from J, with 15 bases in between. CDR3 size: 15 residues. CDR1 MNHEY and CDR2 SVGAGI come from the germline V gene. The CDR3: CASSYLSLGSPEAFF. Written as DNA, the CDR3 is TGTGCCAGCAGTTACTTAAGTCTCGGGAGCCCTGAAGCTTTCTTT.

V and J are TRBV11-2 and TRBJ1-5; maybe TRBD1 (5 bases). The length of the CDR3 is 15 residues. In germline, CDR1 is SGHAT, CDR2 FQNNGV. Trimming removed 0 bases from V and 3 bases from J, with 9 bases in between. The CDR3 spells CASSLDGRANQPQHF. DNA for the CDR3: TGTGCCAGCAGCTTAGACGGCAGGGCCAATCAGCCCCAGCATTTT.

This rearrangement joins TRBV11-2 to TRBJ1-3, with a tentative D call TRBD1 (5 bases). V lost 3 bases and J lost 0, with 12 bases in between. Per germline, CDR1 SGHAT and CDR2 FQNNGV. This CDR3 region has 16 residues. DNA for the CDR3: TGTGCCAGCAGCTTCTACAGGCCCAACTCTGGAAACACCATATATTTT. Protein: CASSFYRPNSGNTIYF.

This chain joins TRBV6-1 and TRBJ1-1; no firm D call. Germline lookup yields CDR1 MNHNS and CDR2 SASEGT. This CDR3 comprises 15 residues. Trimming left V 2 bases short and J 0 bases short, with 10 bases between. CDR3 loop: CASSELWSLNTEAFF. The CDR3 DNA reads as TGTGCCAGCAGTGAATTGTGGAGCTTGAACACTGAAGCTTTCTTT.

DNA for the CDR3: TGTGCCAGCAGTGACTCGGCAGGGGGCGCCGAGCAGTTCTTC. It encodes CASSDSAGGAEQFF. The V and J genes are TRBV6-4 and TRBJ2-1, with TRBD1 matching 8 bases. Looked up from germline, CDR1 is MRHNA and CDR2 is SNTAGT. This CDR3 contains 14 residues. Trimming removed 0 bases from V and 10 bases from J; junction bases left unmatched: 5.

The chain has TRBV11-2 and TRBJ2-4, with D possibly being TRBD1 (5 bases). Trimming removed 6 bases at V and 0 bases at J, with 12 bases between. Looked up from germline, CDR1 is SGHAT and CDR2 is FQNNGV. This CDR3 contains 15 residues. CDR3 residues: CASRDTLIAKNIQYF. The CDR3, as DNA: TGTGCCAGCAGGGACACGCTAATAGCCAAAAACATTCAGTACTTC.

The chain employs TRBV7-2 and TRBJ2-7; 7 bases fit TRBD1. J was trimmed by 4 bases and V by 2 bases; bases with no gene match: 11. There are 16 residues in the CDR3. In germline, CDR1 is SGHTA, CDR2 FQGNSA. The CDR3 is CASSLQVGTANYEQYF. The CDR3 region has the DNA TGTGCCAGCAGCTTACAGGTTGGGACAGCTAATTACGAGCAGTACTTC.